This T cell receptor beta chain was identified in a study of T-cell memory formation after mild COVID-19 (dated by TCRdb to the early 2020s). With respect to the entire study: Most TCR sequence clusters were specific to one of the two donors. T-cell clones expanding and contracting after mild COVID-19 in two donors were tracked by longitudinal TCRalpha and TCRbeta repertoire sequencing. The cohort was made up of two young adult volunteers, one female and one male, who were previously healthy.

This sample was sequenced with an Illumina NovaSeq 6000. TCRalpha and TCRbeta cDNA libraries were constructed by 5'RACE with constant-segment primers, with sample barcodes and unique molecular identifiers being introduced. Trizol reagent was used to extract RNA from every sample. The libraries were amplified in two PCR steps, and the second step added a second sample barcode and Illumina TruSeq adapters. The libraries were sequenced on an Illumina NovaSeq using 2 x 150 bp paired-end reads. In the paper's pipeline: Demultiplexing of reads and collapsing into UMI-guided consensus sequences were performed with migec v1.2.7. Using mixcr v2.1.11, UMI consensuses were aligned to TRA and TRB V and J templates and then assembled into clonotypes. Expanded or contracted clonotypes were those called significant by both edgeR and NoisET, with noise models trained on biological replicates. For edgeR calls, the cutoffs were a false discovery rate-adjusted p below 0.01 and a log2 fold-change threshold of 1. As an exploratory analysis of dynamics, max-normalized trajectories of the 1000 most abundant clonotypes were examined by PCA with hierarchical clustering. The CD4 or CD8 phenotype of responding clones was assigned using the separately sequenced CD4+ and CD8+ repertoires. Starting from the raw public reads, TCRdb applied fastp trimming at Q25, assembled clones with MiXCR and retained in-frame beta chains. Each record represents a unique CDR3 protein, reported with the most common genes and DNA among its rows. These V and J calls derive from TCRdb rather than the authors' analysis. In all, the sample holds under 700,000 distinct CDR3 sequences, and approximately 20% of those were seen once. The ten largest clones take up roughly an eighth of the sample.

From a lookup of the germline V gene (reference sequence), CDR1 and CDR2 are SEHNR and FQNEAQ. Trimming removed 1 base from V and 9 bases from J, leaving 19 bases between the germline ends. The CDR3 contains 16 residues, cysteine and phenylalanine counted. Only the CDR3 region is kept as DNA, spanning 48 bases read in frame from base 1. The investigation overall reported the following: Whether the second-wave clones peaking on day 37 were SARS-CoV-2 specific was not confirmed. Contracting CD4+ clones were located mainly in the CM and EM memory subsets, whereas CD8+ clones were found to be enriched in EMRA. Only two mild cases were covered by the study, and larger cohorts that include severe cases with pre-infection samples were considered necessary. From day 15 to 85, contracting clones showed balanced CD4/CD8 phenotypes, whereas a second wave of clones that expanded from day 15 to 37 leaned towards CD4+. Some responding clones were detected in pre-infection memory, suggesting pre-existing cross-reactive memory T cells joined the SARS-CoV-2 response.

Ficoll-Paque density gradient centrifugation was used to isolate PBMCs. This clonotype was counted only a few times. Its antigen has not been determined. Base qualities are not provided; no much larger clone lies one nucleotide away. The TCR sequence derives from an adult woman who had mild COVID-19 (a few samples of this study predate the infection). The sample titles of this study are shuffled in the database, so cell type and time point are left out; the donor was told from shared clones. Rearrangement joined TRBV7-9 to TRBJ2-1; no D gene can be assigned with confidence. Sequencing was performed on PBMCs or a T cell subset sorted from them (not recorded which). The nucleotide sequence is given as TGTGCCAGCAGCTTAGGTGAGCGCAGACGATCATCTGAGCAGTTCTTC. Translated, this gives CASSLGERRRSSEQFF. Beyond the CDR3, the reference TRBV7-9 and TRBJ2-1 genes provide the residues; the full variable domain reads: DTGVSQNPRHKITKRGQNVTFRCDPISEHNRLYWYRQTLGQGPEFLTYFQNEAQLEKSRLLSDRFSAERPKGSFSTLEIQRTEQGDSAMYLCASSLGERRRSSEQFFGPGTRLTVL.